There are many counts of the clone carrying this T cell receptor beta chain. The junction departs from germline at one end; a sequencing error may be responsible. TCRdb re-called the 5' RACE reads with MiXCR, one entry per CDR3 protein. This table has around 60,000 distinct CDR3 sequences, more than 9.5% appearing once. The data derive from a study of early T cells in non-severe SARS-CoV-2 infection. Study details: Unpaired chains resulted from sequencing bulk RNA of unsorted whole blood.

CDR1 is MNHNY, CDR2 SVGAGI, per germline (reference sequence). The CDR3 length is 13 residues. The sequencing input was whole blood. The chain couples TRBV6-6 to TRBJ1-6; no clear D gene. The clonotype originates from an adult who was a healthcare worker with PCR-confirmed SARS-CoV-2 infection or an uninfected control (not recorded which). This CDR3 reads CASRDSSNSPLHF. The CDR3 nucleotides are TGTGCCAGCAGAGACTCCTCTAATTCACCCCTCCACTTT.